A selection of T cell receptor beta chains follows, all from one sample in a study of immune cell composition in non-small cell lung cancer. The table came from immunoSEQ multiplex PCR; TCRdb's copy has only in-frame clones and leaves some out. The data show some 2,600 clones, roughly four fifths seen once. The sequenced sample consisted of lung tumor tissue. The source of these receptors is a human donor with non-small cell lung cancer. The CDR3 runs from the conserved cysteine through the conserved F or W. The order of the fields is D gene, clone size, J gene, V gene, CDR3 protein, CDR3 DNA. D genes are given only for firm matches. Expanded clones get a size class; other rows say once, few or many, or leave the size out.

d_call: TRBD2
clone_size: -
j_call: TRBJ2-7
v_call: TRBV4-2
cdr3_aa: CASSQDPRGGTSTHEQYF
cdr3_nt: TGTGCCAGCAGCCAAGATCCTAGAGGTGGGACTAGCACCCACGAGCAGTACTTC

d_call: TRBD2
clone_size: -
j_call: TRBJ2-7
v_call: TRBV5-4
cdr3_aa: CASSLGTSGGLRSSYEQYF
cdr3_nt: TGTGCCAGCAGCTTAGGGACTAGCGGAGGACTTAGGAGCTCCTACGAGCAGTACTTC

d_call: -
clone_size: -
j_call: TRBJ1-1
v_call: TRBV27
cdr3_aa: CATKTGGNTEAFF
cdr3_nt: TGTGCCACCAAAACGGGGGGGAACACTGAAGCTTTCTTT

d_call: -
clone_size: -
j_call: TRBJ2-2
v_call: TRBV7-3
cdr3_aa: CASSSSAAGELFF
cdr3_nt: TGTGCCAGCAGCTCTTCTGCGGCGGGGGAGCTGTTTTTT

d_call: TRBD1
clone_size: once
j_call: TRBJ1-5
v_call: TRBV18
cdr3_aa: CASSPGQGYQPQHF
cdr3_nt: TGTGCCAGCTCCCCAGGACAGGGTTATCAGCCCCAGCATTTT

d_call: -
clone_size: -
j_call: TRBJ2-5
v_call: TRBV6-1
cdr3_aa: CASSEDGGETQYF
cdr3_nt: TGTGCCAGCAGTGAAGACGGCGGGGAGACCCAGTACTTC

d_call: -
clone_size: -
j_call: TRBJ1-1
v_call: TRBV27
cdr3_aa: CASSFSGDTEAFF
cdr3_nt: TGTGCCAGCAGTTTTTCAGGGGACACTGAAGCTTTCTTT

d_call: TRBD2
clone_size: -
j_call: TRBJ2-1
v_call: TRBV11-2
cdr3_aa: CASSYMAGEGSGLLEQFF
cdr3_nt: TGTGCCAGCAGCTACATGGCGGGGGAGGGTAGCGGCTTACTAGAGCAGTTCTTC

d_call: TRBD2
clone_size: few
j_call: TRBJ2-1
v_call: TRBV7-2
cdr3_aa: CASSLGLAGGWQFF
cdr3_nt: TGTGCCAGCAGCTTAGGGCTAGCGGGAGGGTGGCAGTTCTTC

d_call: TRBD2
clone_size: -
j_call: TRBJ2-7
v_call: TRBV10-3
cdr3_aa: CAISSSGRAFDEQYF
cdr3_nt: TGTGCCATCAGCTCTAGCGGGAGGGCCTTCGACGAGCAGTACTTC

d_call: TRBD2
clone_size: once
j_call: TRBJ2-3
v_call: TRBV5-1
cdr3_aa: CASSETSGPDTQYF
cdr3_nt: TGCGCCAGCAGCGAGACTAGCGGGCCAGATACGCAGTATTTT

d_call: -
clone_size: -
j_call: TRBJ1-1
v_call: TRBV18
cdr3_aa: CASSPVPSQNTEAFF
cdr3_nt: TGTGCCAGCTCTCCGGTCCCATCTCAGAACACTGAAGCTTTCTTT

d_call: -
clone_size: -
j_call: TRBJ1-1
v_call: TRBV19
cdr3_aa: CATGGDSPAFF
cdr3_nt: TGTGCCACCGGGGGAGACTCCCCCGCTTTCTTT

d_call: -
clone_size: few
j_call: TRBJ1-1
v_call: TRBV11-1
cdr3_aa: CASSLGLTEAFF
cdr3_nt: TGTGCCAGCAGCTTAGGGCTCACTGAAGCTTTCTTT

d_call: TRBD2
clone_size: -
j_call: TRBJ2-1
v_call: TRBV7-8
cdr3_aa: CASSSGLEVYEQFF
cdr3_nt: TGTGCCAGCAGCTCGGGACTAGAGGTGTATGAGCAGTTCTTC

d_call: TRBD2
clone_size: -
j_call: TRBJ2-3
v_call: TRBV7-9
cdr3_aa: CASAFKASGLTDTQYF
cdr3_nt: TGTGCCAGCGCCTTCAAGGCTAGCGGTCTCACAGATACGCAGTATTTT

d_call: -
clone_size: -
j_call: TRBJ1-4
v_call: TRBV19
cdr3_aa: CASTRNPGGEKLFF
cdr3_nt: TGTGCCAGTACCCGGAACCCCGGGGGGGAAAAACTGTTTTTT

d_call: TRBD1
clone_size: -
j_call: TRBJ2-2
v_call: TRBV5-1
cdr3_aa: CASSLQGALAGELFF
cdr3_nt: TGCGCCAGCAGCTTACAGGGGGCCCTAGCCGGGGAGCTGTTTTTT

d_call: -
clone_size: -
j_call: TRBJ2-7
v_call: TRBV7-9
cdr3_aa: CASSRSGIYEQYF
cdr3_nt: TGTGCCAGCAGTCGAAGCGGAATCTACGAGCAGTACTTC

d_call: TRBD1
clone_size: -
j_call: TRBJ2-7
v_call: TRBV11-2
cdr3_aa: CASSPTGVFHEQYF
cdr3_nt: TGTGCCAGCAGCCCGACAGGGGTCTTCCACGAGCAGTACTTC

d_call: -
clone_size: few
j_call: TRBJ2-1
v_call: TRBV29-1
cdr3_aa: CSKSGTISYNEQFF
cdr3_nt: TGCAGCAAAAGCGGAACTATCTCCTACAATGAGCAGTTCTTC

d_call: -
clone_size: few
j_call: TRBJ1-1
v_call: TRBV10-3
cdr3_aa: CAISEYGMNTEAFF
cdr3_nt: TGTGCCATCAGTGAATACGGGATGAACACTGAAGCTTTCTTT

d_call: TRBD1
clone_size: few
j_call: TRBJ2-2
v_call: TRBV5-4
cdr3_aa: CASSHEQGFNTGELFF
cdr3_nt: TGTGCCAGCAGCCACGAACAGGGGTTTAACACCGGGGAGCTGTTTTTT

d_call: -
clone_size: -
j_call: TRBJ1-5
v_call: TRBV4-1
cdr3_aa: CASSQERERNQPQHF
cdr3_nt: TGCGCCAGCAGCCAAGAGAGGGAGAGGAATCAGCCCCAGCATTTT

d_call: TRBD1
clone_size: -
j_call: TRBJ2-7
v_call: TRBV6-4
cdr3_aa: CASSELPGTGSHEQYF
cdr3_nt: TGTGCCAGCAGTGAGCTTCCCGGGACAGGGTCGCACGAGCAGTACTTC

d_call: -
clone_size: -
j_call: TRBJ2-4
v_call: TRBV28
cdr3_aa: CASSFRGRNIQYF
cdr3_nt: TGTGCCAGCAGCTTCCGGGGTCGGAACATTCAGTACTTC

d_call: -
clone_size: large
j_call: TRBJ2-7
v_call: TRBV4-1
cdr3_aa: CASSPQAGIRSYEQYF
cdr3_nt: TGCGCCAGCAGCCCTCAGGCCGGGATTCGCTCCTACGAGCAGTACTTC

d_call: TRBD1
clone_size: few
j_call: TRBJ2-1
v_call: TRBV27
cdr3_aa: CASSLIRDRGFVEQFF
cdr3_nt: TGTGCCAGCAGTCTCATCCGGGACAGAGGGTTTGTTGAGCAGTTCTTC

d_call: -
clone_size: -
j_call: TRBJ1-2
v_call: TRBV10-3
cdr3_aa: CAISDGGEGVSGYTF
cdr3_nt: TGTGCCATCAGTGACGGTGGAGAAGGGGTATCTGGCTACACCTTC

d_call: TRBD1
clone_size: once
j_call: TRBJ2-7
v_call: TRBV27
cdr3_aa: CASREVYGDRIEQYF
cdr3_nt: TGTGCCAGCAGAGAAGTGTATGGGGACAGGATCGAGCAGTACTTC

d_call: -
clone_size: -
j_call: TRBJ2-1
v_call: TRBV28
cdr3_aa: CASSSYRGGYNEQFF
cdr3_nt: TGTGCCAGCAGTTCGTACAGGGGAGGCTACAATGAGCAGTTCTTC

d_call: -
clone_size: -
j_call: TRBJ1-5
v_call: TRBV25-1
cdr3_aa: CASSESEPYRPQHF
cdr3_nt: TGTGCCAGCAGTGAATCCGAGCCCTATCGTCCCCAGCATTTT

d_call: -
clone_size: -
j_call: TRBJ1-2
v_call: TRBV19
cdr3_aa: CASRPGSASGYTF
cdr3_nt: TGTGCCAGTAGACCAGGGTCGGCGAGTGGCTACACCTTC